The following is a T cell receptor (beta chain) sequence with its context. This sample was taken from a study of T cell changes during pregnancy in multiple sclerosis. Only in-frame clones appear in the TCRdb table, and some are missing; sequencing was by immunoSEQ multiplex PCR. Of tens of thousands of clones listed, more than 85% are singletons. V was clipped by 6 bases and J by 7 bases; unmatched bases: 6. Germline V gene data show CDR1 as MNHEY and CDR2 as SVGAGI. The CDR3 is made up of 13 amino acids. The origin of this receptor is a female donor with multiple sclerosis, enrolled in a pregnancy study. This chain links TRBV6-5 with TRBJ1-2, with 9 bases aligning to TRBD1. Sequencing used peripheral blood, obtained before pregnancy. CDR3 nucleotides: TGTGCCAGCAGCCCCGGGACAGGGTTTGGCTACACCTTC. It translates to CASSPGTGFGYTF.